This section outlines one TCR beta chain sequence together with its context. The data were taken from a study of control samples from healthy donors and cancer patients. Trimming cost V 1 base and J 1 base; bases outside gene matches: 2. The germline V gene encodes CDR1 SGHTA and CDR2 FQGNSA. This CDR3 is built from 15 residues. The protocol was immunoSEQ multiplex PCR, while the TCRdb copy is restricted to in-frame clones and leaves out a portion. The table records 90,000 or so clones, 88% of them present only once. This clonotype was obtained from a woman aged 65 to 85 in good health. Source material: blood. The chain carries TRBV7-2 and TRBJ1-1, with 8 bases aligning to TRBD1. CDR3 protein: CASSLGGTGNTEAFF. The CDR3, as DNA: TGTGCCAGCAGCTTAGGCGGGACAGGGAACACTGAAGCTTTCTTT.